One sample yielded the 13 T cell receptor beta chains listed below, sequenced in a study of T cell repertoires in cytomegalovirus infection. TCRdb called the reads again in MiXCR, with one record for every CDR3 protein. The sample has roughly 120,000 distinct CDR3 sequences, around 31% seen once. No antigen is known for these receptors. The sequencing here drew on CD8+ T cells from cultured PBMCs, taken from culture after CMV antigen stimulation. Every receptor here comes from a human donor in good health (CMV status not recorded). Some clones in this sample may be carry-over from other donors' samples.

This clonotype was observed a single time. Possible read error: a much larger clone is one base away. J is TRBJ2-7 and V is TRBV7-8; D not resolved. The germline V gene encodes CDR1 SGHVS and CDR2 FQNEAQ. V was trimmed by 5 bases and J by 3 bases, leaving 11 bases between them. This CDR3 is built from 13 residues. As DNA, the CDR3 is TGTGCCAGCAGCCTTCAAAGCGACTACGAGCAGTACTTC. It translates to CASSLQSDYEQYF.

The CDR3 DNA sequence: TGTGCCAGCAGTGAAGAGAACACAGATACGCAGTATTTT. Its protein is CASSEENTDTQYF. The rearrangement uses TRBV6-4 and TRBJ2-3; D call uncertain. The V and J ends lost 3 bases and 2 bases respectively, with 6 bases between them. CDR3 size: 13 residues. Germline V gene data show CDR1 as MRHNA and CDR2 as SNTAGT.

CDR3 sequence reads: CASSQSGTSGVETQYF. The CDR3, as DNA: TGTGCCAGCAGTCAATCCGGGACTAGCGGGGTGGAGACCCAGTACTTC. V gene TRBV12-3 or TRBV12-4 combines with J gene TRBJ2-5; TRBD2 aligns across 13 bases. The length of the CDR3 is 16 residues. V lost 5 bases to trimming and J lost 5 bases; unmatched junction nucleotides: 8.

Many counts were recorded for this clonotype. This rearrangement joins TRBV7-6 to TRBJ2-1; D is perhaps TRBD1 (5 bases). CDR3 size: 14 residues. From germline, CDR1 is SGHVS and CDR2 FNYEAQ. V lost 5 bases to trimming and J lost 5 bases, with 13 bases between them. This CDR3 is CASSPRQSDNEQFF. The CDR3 DNA reads as TGTGCCAGCAGCCCGCGACAGAGCGACAATGAGCAGTTCTTC.

The chain has TRBV2 and TRBJ2-7; D gene uncertain. This CDR3 region has 12 residues. In germline, CDR1 is SNHLY, CDR2 FYNNEI. Trimming shortened V by 7 bases and J by 0 bases, and 7 bases separated the two germline ends. CDR3 residues: CASTGSSYEQYF. In DNA form, the CDR3 reads TGTGCCAGCACTGGCAGCTCCTACGAGCAGTACTTC.

J is TRBJ1-2 and V is TRBV7-2, with unresolved D. The germline V gene encodes CDR1 SGHTA and CDR2 FQGNSA. The germline V and J ends were trimmed by 1 base and 6 bases, with 9 bases remaining between them. The CDR3 runs to 13 residues. In nucleotides, the CDR3 is TGTGCCAGCAGCTTAGAGATAGGGAATGGCTACACCTTC. Residues: CASSLEIGNGYTF.

The chain links TRBV20-1 to TRBJ2-5; 8 bases are shared with TRBD2. The trim removed 3 bases at V and 1 base at J, leaving 19 bases unmatched. This CDR3 spans 19 amino acids. CDR1 and CDR2 (germline): DFQATT, SNEGSKA (reference sequence). CDR3 DNA sequence: TGCAGTGCTAGCGCGTTTGATAGCGGGGACGCTGGGCTCCAAGAGACCCAGTACTTC. Translation: CSASAFDSGDAGLQETQYF.

This clonotype was seen a handful of times. The genes are TRBV12-3 or TRBV12-4 and TRBJ1-5, with a weak D call TRBD1 (5 bases). This CDR3 has 14 amino acids. Trimming stripped 7 bases from V and 3 bases from J, with 13 bases between. The CDR3 sequence is CASTSGLLNQPQHF. The CDR3 DNA reads TGTGCCAGCACTTCGGGACTCCTCAATCAGCCCCAGCATTTT.

This clonotype came up a few times. The genes are TRBV20-1 and TRBJ2-1; D is unresolved. V lost 2 bases and J 7 bases, leaving 12 bases between the germline ends. This CDR3 has 13 residues. Germline V lookup: CDR1 DFQATT, CDR2 SNEGSKA (reference sequence). The CDR3 DNA reads as TGCAGTGCTAGACGGGCCTCTTGGAATGAGCAGTTCTTC. Translated: CSARRASWNEQFF.

This clonotype was picked up many times. The J gene is TRBJ1-2, the V gene TRBV12-3 or TRBV12-4; D may be TRBD1 (5 bases). V was pared by 3 bases and J by 8 bases, with 10 bases between. The CDR3 runs to 12 residues. The CDR3 DNA reads as TGTGCCAGCAGTTTTGGGGGTGGAGGCTACACCTTC. Its protein is CASSFGGGGYTF.

The J gene is TRBJ2-1, the V gene TRBV7-9, with 8 bases that match TRBD1. Trimming took 6 bases from V and 3 from J; bases not matched to a gene: 7. This CDR3 region has 15 residues. The germline V gene encodes CDR1 SEHNR and CDR2 FQNEAQ (reference sequence). Here the CDR3 reads CASRYPGQDYNEQFF. CDR3 coding DNA: TGTGCCAGCAGGTATCCGGGACAGGACTACAATGAGCAGTTCTTC.

In its sample, this clonotype was seen many times. V and J are TRBV6-1 and TRBJ2-7; D possibly corresponds to TRBD1 (6 bases). V was clipped by 3 bases and J by 3 bases, with 21 bases between them. Germline CDR1 reads MNHNS; CDR2 reads SASEGT. This CDR3 has 17 residues. CDR3 bases: TGTGCCAGCAGTGAGGGATTCGGGACAAGTCAGGGCTACGAGCAGTACTTC. Its protein product is CASSEGFGTSQGYEQYF.

This clonotype was recorded a few times. The rearrangement uses TRBV12-5 and TRBJ2-3, with 7 bases matching TRBD2. This CDR3 has 16 residues. CDR1 LGHNT and CDR2 FRNRAP come from the germline V gene. V trimming: 2 bases; J trimming: 3 bases; junction bases outside the gene matches: 8. The CDR3 DNA is TGTGCTAGTGGTTTGTTCGTGGGGGGGTTGACAGATACGCAGTATTTT. Its translation is CASGLFVGGLTDTQYF.